This passage covers 2 T cell receptor beta chains from one sample sequenced in a study of cytomegalovirus exposure and HLA in healthy donors. Both 60 Vbeta primers and 13 Jbeta primers went into the PCR. TCRdb's table, derived via immunoSEQ multiplex PCR, lists solely in-frame clones and lacks some. The sample lists around 110,000 clones, 79% occurring once. The sample consisted of PBMCs. The receptors shown here come from a man younger than 45 in good health and CMV-seropositive.

This clone was seen just once. The rearrangement uses TRBV27 and TRBJ2-2, with TRBD2 matching over 13 bases. Germline-derived CDR1 and CDR2 are MNHEY and SMNVEV (reference sequence). V lost 6 bases and J lost 5; bases outside the gene matches: 3. The length of the CDR3 is 15 residues. In nucleotides, the CDR3 is TGTGCCAGCAGGGGACTAGCGGGGCCTACCGGGGAGCTGTTTTTT. Protein: CASRGLAGPTGELFF.

CDR3 bases: TGTGCCAGCAGCGTTGTTAGCGGGAGTGTTTCCGAGCAGTACTTC. Its protein is CASSVVSGSVSEQYF. The V and J genes are TRBV9 and TRBJ2-7; 9 bases align to TRBD2. J lost 6 bases, V lost 2 bases, and 9 bases had no gene match. This CDR3 region has 15 residues. Germline loops: CDR1 SGDLS, CDR2 YYNGEE.